Listed here are 19 T cell receptor beta chains from one sample, sequenced in a study of T cell responses to AZD1222 COVID-19 vaccine. Some clones are missing from TCRdb's copy, which holds only in-frame ones; the method was immunoSEQ multiplex PCR. The profile covers 98,000 or so clones, with more than 85% appearing a single time and 5% taken by the ten largest. Sequenced here: peripheral blood, sampled on day 0 of AZD1222 vaccination. The origin of the receptors is an adult in good health.

V is TRBV28 and J is TRBJ1-5, with unresolved D. V lost 5 bases and J lost 7, with 18 bases in between. The CDR3 totals 15 residues. Germline CDR1 is MDHEN and CDR2 is SYDVKM. The CDR3, as DNA: TGTGCCAGCAGTCCTACAGTCCTGGGCCCCCAGCCCCAGCATTTT. Protein: CASSPTVLGPQPQHF.

V usage is TRBV3-1 (or the pseudogene TRBV3-2) and J usage is TRBJ2-1, with D unclear. CDR1 is LGHDT, CDR2 YNNKEL, per germline (reference sequence). This CDR3 region has 15 residues. V shed 4 bases and J shed 3 bases, with 13 bases lying between them. Here the CDR3 reads CASSLTGRSYNEQFF. The CDR3 DNA is TGTGCCAGCAGCCTTACGGGCCGAAGCTACAATGAGCAGTTCTTC.

This clone was observed once. This sequence joins TRBV10-3 and TRBJ1-3, with D unresolved. The ends were cut back, 6 bases at V and 0 bases at J, with 9 bases in the middle. This CDR3 region has 14 residues. CDR1 ENHRY and CDR2 SYGVKD come from the germline V gene. In nucleotides, the CDR3 is TGTGCCATCAGCCAGAAGTCCTCTGGAAACACCATATATTTT. As protein: CAISQKSSGNTIYF.

The V gene is TRBV6-6, the J gene TRBJ2-1; 7 nucleotides align to TRBD2. Unmatched junction bases numbered 7, after V lost 1 base and J lost 7 bases. The germline V gene has CDR1 MNHNY and CDR2 SVGAGI (reference sequence). The CDR3 covers 15 residues. The CDR3 nucleotides read TGTGCCAGCAGTTACTGGGAGGGTAACCTTAATGAGCAGTTCTTC. The encoded protein is CASSYWEGNLNEQFF.

Points on this clone: The same CDR3 can be traced to other DNA sequences in this sample. This chain uses TRBV7-2 with TRBJ2-7; unclear D gene. CDR3 size: 11 residues. CDR1 is SGHTA and CDR2 is FQGNSA in the germline V gene. V lost 4 bases and J lost 3, with 4 bases in between. CDR3 protein: CASSSYYEQYF. The CDR3 DNA is TGTGCCAGCAGCTCTTACTACGAGCAGTACTTC.

The chain carries TRBV6-1 and TRBJ2-7, with D possibly being TRBD1 or TRBD2 (5 bases each). Germline V gene lookup returns CDR1 MNHNS and CDR2 SASEGT. Between the trimmed V and J ends, which lost 0 bases and 6 bases, there was a span of 15 bases. CDR3 size: 15 residues. The CDR3 DNA reads as TGTGCCAGCAGTGAAGCGCTTCGGGACGGGGCCGAGCAGTACTTC. Residues: CASSEALRDGAEQYF.

The V and J genes are TRBV6-5 and TRBJ2-7; 7 nucleotides line up with TRBD1. V shed 10 bases and J 5 bases; nucleotides not matched to a gene: 2. The CDR3 extends over 10 amino acids. The germline V gene encodes CDR1 MNHEY and CDR2 SVGAGI. The CDR3 is CATGQDEQYF. Written as DNA, the CDR3 is TGTGCCACCGGACAGGACGAGCAGTACTTC.

The chain links TRBV18 to TRBJ2-1; 7 bases line up with TRBD1. CDR1 and CDR2 (germline): KGHSH, LQKENI. This CDR3 is 16 amino acids long. Germline trimming cut 1 base from V and 8 bases from J; bases unmatched to any gene: 11. Written as DNA, the CDR3 is TGTGCCAGCTCACCACTAGGCAGGGGGTTAGTCGATGAGCAGTTCTTC. This gives the protein CASSPLGRGLVDEQFF.

V and J are TRBV27 and TRBJ2-7; 9 bases align to TRBD2. Germline V CDR1 and CDR2: MNHEY, SMNVEV (reference sequence). The CDR3 covers 15 residues. V trimming: 5 bases; J trimming: 4 bases; junction bases outside the gene matches: 9. In DNA, the CDR3 is TGTGCCAGCAGTCATTTAGCGGGAGATTCTTACGAGCAGTACTTC. Its translation is CASSHLAGDSYEQYF.

The J gene is TRBJ1-1, the V gene TRBV5-6; a weak D match, TRBD1 (6 bases). CDR1 and CDR2 from the germline V gene are SGHDT and YYEEEE. The CDR3 has 14 amino acids. V lost 2 bases and J lost 0, with 8 bases in between. In nucleotides, the CDR3 is TGTGCCAGCAGCTTCAGGGGTATGAACACTGAAGCTTTCTTT. Its translation: CASSFRGMNTEAFF. Full variable domain (missing parts from reference TRBV5-6 and TRBJ1-1): DAGVTQSPTHLIKTRGQQVTLRCSPKSGHDTVSWYQQALGQGPQFIFQYYEEEERQRGNFPDRFSGHQFPNYSSELNVNALLLGDSALYLCASSFRGMNTEAFFGQGTRLTVV.

The chain employs TRBV2 and TRBJ1-5, with TRBD1 identical over 8 bases. In germline, CDR1 is SNHLY, CDR2 FYNNEI. This CDR3 spans 14 amino acids. Unmatched junction bases numbered 4, after V lost 4 bases and J lost 5 bases. The CDR3 here is CASSGQGFDQPQHF. As DNA, the CDR3 is TGTGCCAGCAGTGGACAGGGGTTCGATCAGCCCCAGCATTTT. Using reference TRBV2 and TRBJ1-5 for the parts outside the CDR3, the full variable domain is EPEVTQTPSHQVTQMGQEVILRCVPISNHLYFYWYRQILGQKVEFLVSFYNNEISEKSEIFDDQFSVERPDGSNFTLKIRSTKLEDSAMYFCASSGQGFDQPQHFGDGTRLSIL.

The gene calls are TRBV4-3 and TRBJ1-4, with 9 nucleotides matching TRBD1. In germline, CDR1 is LGHNA, CDR2 YSLEER. This CDR3 is built from 15 residues. The junction had 4 bases not matched to a gene; V was cut back by 1 base and J by 7 bases. CDR3 sequence reads: CASSQGTGVREKLFF. In nucleotides, the CDR3 is TGCGCCAGCAGCCAAGGGACAGGGGTTCGTGAAAAACTGTTTTTT.

As DNA, the CDR3 is TGTGCCAGCTCTCCCGATCAGGGCTCATCTGGAAACACCATATATTTT. The encoded protein is CASSPDQGSSGNTIYF. The chain uses TRBV18 and TRBJ1-3, with a possible D match to TRBD1 (5 bases). V lost 6 bases and J lost 1, with 16 bases in between. The CDR3 contains 16 residues. Germline V gene sequence: CDR1 KGHSH, CDR2 LQKENI.

The genes are TRBV7-2 and TRBJ1-1, with 7 bases that match TRBD1. CDR3 size: 15 residues. In germline, CDR1 is SGHTA, CDR2 FQGNSA. J lost 1 base, V lost 5 bases, and 7 bases had no gene match. CDR3 in amino acids: CASSQRTGTNTEAFF. The CDR3 nucleotides read TGTGCCAGCAGCCAACGGACAGGAACGAACACTGAAGCTTTCTTT. Using reference TRBV7-2 and TRBJ1-1 for the parts outside the CDR3, the full variable domain is GAGVSQSPSNKVTEKGKDVELRCDPISGHTALYWYRQSLGQGLEFLIYFQGNSAPDKSGLPSDRFSAERTGGSVSTLTIQRTQQEDSAVYLCASSQRTGTNTEAFFGQGTRLTVV.

The chain has TRBV5-1 and TRBJ1-4; D remains unclear. Germline V gives CDR1 SGHRS, CDR2 YFSETQ. V was clipped by 0 bases and J by 0 bases, with 3 bases between them. The CDR3 has 14 amino acids. DNA of the CDR3: TGCGCCAGCAGCTTGGAGGCAACTAATGAAAAACTGTTTTTT. It translates to CASSLEATNEKLFF.

The chain has TRBV28 and TRBJ2-7; no definite D call. This CDR3 region has 11 residues. Trimming took off 5 bases at V and 2 bases at J, with 4 bases between the two ends. CDR1 and CDR2 from the germline V gene are MDHEN and SYDVKM. CDR3 DNA sequence: TGTGCCAGCAGTGCCACCTACGAGCAGTACTTC. It codes for CASSATYEQYF.

The CDR3 spells CASSPSRGNIQYF. DNA for the CDR3: TGTGCCAGCAGTCCAAGCCGAGGAAACATTCAGTACTTC. The rearrangement joins TRBV28 to TRBJ2-4; D is unresolved. Between the trimmed V and J ends, which lost 5 bases and 6 bases, there was a span of 11 bases. The CDR3 length is 13 residues. Germline V gene lookup returns CDR1 MDHEN and CDR2 SYDVKM.

The rearrangement uses TRBV7-3 and TRBJ2-2, with TRBD1 matching over 8 bases. The trim removed 5 bases at V and 7 bases at J, leaving 15 bases unmatched. The CDR3 is 17 residues long. Germline assignment: CDR1 SGHTA and CDR2 FQGTGA. CDR3 sequence: CASSRPRSDRDFGELFF. DNA of the CDR3: TGTGCCAGCAGCCGACCGCGTTCGGACAGGGATTTCGGGGAGCTGTTTTTT.

The chain has TRBV9 and TRBJ2-3; unclear D gene. Trimming shortened V by 0 bases and J by 2 bases, and 10 bases separated the two germline ends. CDR1 SGDLS and CDR2 YYNGEE come from the germline V gene. The CDR3 has 15 residues. CDR3 in DNA: TGTGCCAGCAGCGTAGTAGGGAAATTCACAGATACGCAGTATTTT. This sequence encodes CASSVVGKFTDTQYF.